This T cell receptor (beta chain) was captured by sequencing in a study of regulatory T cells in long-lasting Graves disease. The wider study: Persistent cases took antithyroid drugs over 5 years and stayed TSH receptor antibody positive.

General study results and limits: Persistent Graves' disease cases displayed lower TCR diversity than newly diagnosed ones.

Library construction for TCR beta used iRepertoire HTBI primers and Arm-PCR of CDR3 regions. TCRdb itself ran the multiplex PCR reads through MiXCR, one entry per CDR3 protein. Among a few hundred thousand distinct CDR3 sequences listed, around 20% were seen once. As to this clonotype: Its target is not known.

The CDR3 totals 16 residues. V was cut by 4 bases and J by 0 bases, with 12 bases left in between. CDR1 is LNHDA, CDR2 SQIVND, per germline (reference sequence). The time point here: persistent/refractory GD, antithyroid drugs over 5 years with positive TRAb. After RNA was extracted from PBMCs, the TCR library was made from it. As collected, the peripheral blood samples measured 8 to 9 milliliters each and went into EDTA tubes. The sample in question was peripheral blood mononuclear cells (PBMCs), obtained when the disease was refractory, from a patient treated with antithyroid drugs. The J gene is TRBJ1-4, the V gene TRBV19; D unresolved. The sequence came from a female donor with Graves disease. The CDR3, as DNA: TGTGCCAGTAGTACAATTAACAGTGCAACTAATGAAAAACTGTTTTTT. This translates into CASSTINSATNEKLFF.